This T cell receptor (beta chain) was observed in a study of shared clonotypes between healthy human individuals. Study summary: Plates per donor: three CD4 naive, three CD4 memory, two CD8 naive, one CD8 memory.

In the study's own analysis: ImmunoSEQ output held junction-only sequences without quality scores, so filtering differed. The repertoire was sequenced with immunoSEQ multiplex PCR; TCRdb's copy has only in-frame clones and lacks some. V and J calls and clone size are those listed in that table; D and trimming were worked out from the DNA. The sample has about 1 million clones; roughly 80% are singletons. A remark on this clone: The antigen is unknown.

Study results and limitations: Sampling involved blood alone; tissue repertoires likely differ.

J was trimmed by 5 bases and V by 2 bases; bases with no gene match: 1. The V gene's germline CDR1 is MNHNS and CDR2 SASEGT. This CDR3 comprises 14 residues. The V call is TRBV6-1, the J call TRBJ2-2; 8 positions match TRBD1. Material for sequencing was memory CD4+ T cells sorted from blood. Subset: CD45RA-negative fraction. The receptor's source is a man aged 18 to 30 in good health. This CDR3 reads CASSETGGTGELFF. The CDR3, as DNA: TGTGCCAGCAGTGAAACAGGGGGGACCGGGGAGCTGTTTTTT.